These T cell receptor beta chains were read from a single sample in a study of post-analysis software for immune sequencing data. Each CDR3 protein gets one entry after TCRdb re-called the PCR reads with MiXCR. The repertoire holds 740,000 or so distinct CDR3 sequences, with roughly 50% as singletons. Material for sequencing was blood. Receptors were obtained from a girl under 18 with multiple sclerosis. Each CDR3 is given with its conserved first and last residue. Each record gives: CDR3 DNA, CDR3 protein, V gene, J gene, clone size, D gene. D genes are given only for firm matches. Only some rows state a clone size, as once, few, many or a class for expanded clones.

DNA: TGTGCCAGCAGTTTTGGGCAGGCCATAAGCAATCAGCCCCAGCATTTT
CDR3: CASSFGQAISNQPQHF
V: TRBV12-3/TRBV12-4
J: TRBJ1-5
size: few
D: .

DNA: TGTGCCAGCAGTTGGACCAACAATGAGCAGTTCTTC
CDR3: CASSWTNNEQFF
V: TRBV2
J: TRBJ2-1
size: .
D: .

DNA: TGTGCCAGTAGTATCCTGACAAGTAACTATGGCTACACCTTC
CDR3: CASSILTSNYGYTF
V: TRBV19
J: TRBJ1-2
size: .
D: .

DNA: TGCGCCAGCAGCCCGGGACGGACCCGTCTATTCACCTATGGCTACACCTTC
CDR3: CASSPGRTRLFTYGYTF
V: TRBV5-1
J: TRBJ1-2
size: .
D: .

DNA: TGTGCCATCAGTGAGAGTTGGGCTAGCGGGAGTGAGGATAGCACAGATACGCAGTATTTT
CDR3: CAISESWASGSEDSTDTQYF
V: TRBV10-3
J: TRBJ2-3
size: once
D: TRBD2

DNA: TGTGCCAGCAGTTTCTATGGCAATCAGCCCCAGCATTTT
CDR3: CASSFYGNQPQHF
V: TRBV27
J: TRBJ1-5
size: .
D: .

DNA: TGTGCCTGGTCGACAGGGGGAATAGATACGCAGTATTTT
CDR3: CAWSTGGIDTQYF
V: TRBV30
J: TRBJ2-3
size: .
D: TRBD1

DNA: TGCAGCGCGAGGGGACAGGGGACCTACGAGCAGTACTTC
CDR3: CSARGQGTYEQYF
V: TRBV20-1
J: TRBJ2-7
size: few
D: TRBD1

DNA: TGTGCCAGCAGTTTCCGGACAGGTTCCCAAGAGACCCAGTACTTC
CDR3: CASSFRTGSQETQYF
V: TRBV6-6
J: TRBJ2-5
size: .
D: TRBD1

DNA: TGCGCCAGTTCGGCCGCAGGACCTGGGGAGTTCTCCGACTACACCTTC
CDR3: CASSAAGPGEFSDYTF
V: TRBV4-1
J: TRBJ1-2
size: .
D: .

DNA: TGCAGTGCTCCAGGACAGGGGGAGGATTTTTACGAGCAGTACTTC
CDR3: CSAPGQGEDFYEQYF
V: TRBV20-1
J: TRBJ2-7
size: .
D: TRBD1

DNA: TGTGCCAGCAACCATCGGGGAGACAATTACGAGCAGTACTTC
CDR3: CASNHRGDNYEQYF
V: TRBV3-1
J: TRBJ2-7
size: .
D: .

DNA: TGTGCCAGCAGCACGACCGGCTATGGCTACACCTTC
CDR3: CASSTTGYGYTF
V: TRBV7-2
J: TRBJ1-2
size: few
D: .

DNA: TGTGCCAGCAGTTTAGGAGCAGGGCCCTATGGCTACACCTTC
CDR3: CASSLGAGPYGYTF
V: TRBV12-3/TRBV12-4
J: TRBJ1-2
size: .
D: .

DNA: TGTGCCAGCTCACCGGGGGGCTCCCAAGAGACCCAGTACTTC
CDR3: CASSPGGSQETQYF
V: TRBV18
J: TRBJ2-5
size: few
D: .

DNA: TGTGCCAGCAGTTACTCGTGGACAGAAGATGAGCAGTTCTTC
CDR3: CASSYSWTEDEQFF
V: TRBV6-6
J: TRBJ2-1
size: .
D: .

DNA: TGCAGCGTTGAAGATTGGCAGGGCTCCTACGAGCAGTACTTC
CDR3: CSVEDWQGSYEQYF
V: TRBV29-1
J: TRBJ2-7
size: few
D: .

DNA: TGCAGTGCTAGAAATCAGGGGAGCTCCTACGAGCAGTACTTC
CDR3: CSARNQGSSYEQYF
V: TRBV20-1
J: TRBJ2-7
size: .
D: .

DNA: TGCAGTGCTCGGTCTCATCTTACCTATAGCAATCAGCCCCAGCATTTT
CDR3: CSARSHLTYSNQPQHF
V: TRBV20-1
J: TRBJ1-5
size: .
D: .

DNA: TGTGCCATAGGACCCAGGGACAGGGATAACAATGAGCAGTTCTTC
CDR3: CAIGPRDRDNNEQFF
V: TRBV10-3
J: TRBJ2-1
size: .
D: TRBD1

DNA: TGCAGTGCTAGAGAGCACAGGGGGAACCAAGAGACCCAGTACTTC
CDR3: CSAREHRGNQETQYF
V: TRBV20-1
J: TRBJ2-5
size: many
D: TRBD1

DNA: TGTGCCAGCAGTGAATCCAAAGTGGGCTGGGATGGCTACACCTTC
CDR3: CASSESKVGWDGYTF
V: TRBV25-1
J: TRBJ1-2
size: .
D: .

DNA: TGCAGCGATCTAAGTCACGATTACAATGAGCAGTTCTTC
CDR3: CSDLSHDYNEQFF
V: TRBV29-1
J: TRBJ2-1
size: .
D: .

DNA: TGCGCCAGCAGTTTAACAACACCCTACGAGCAGTACTTC
CDR3: CASSLTTPYEQYF
V: TRBV12-3/TRBV12-4
J: TRBJ2-7
size: .
D: .